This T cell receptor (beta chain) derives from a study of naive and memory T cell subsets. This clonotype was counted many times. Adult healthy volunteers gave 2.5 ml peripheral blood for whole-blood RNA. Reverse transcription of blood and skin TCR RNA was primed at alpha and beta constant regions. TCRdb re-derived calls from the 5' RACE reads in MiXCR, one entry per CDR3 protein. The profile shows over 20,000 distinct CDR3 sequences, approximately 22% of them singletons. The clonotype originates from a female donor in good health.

The DNA for the CDR3 is TGTGCCATCAGTGAGCAAACTAGCGGGGACTACAATGAGCAGTTCTTC. Translating it yields CAISEQTSGDYNEQFF. V gene TRBV10-3 combines with J gene TRBJ2-1, with 10 bases matching TRBD2. The germline gives CDR1 ENHRY, CDR2 SYGVKD. The V segment lost 2 bases and the J segment 3 bases; nucleotides outside the gene matches: 4. The CDR3 length is 16 residues.